The source of this TCR beta chain is a study of identical twins. Study results and limitations: Model-predicted out-of-frame TCR alpha sharing fell below observed values in monozygotic twins.

Comment on this clonotype: Its target is unknown.

V was trimmed by 0 bases and J by 12 bases, leaving 12 bases between them. CDR3 length: 13 residues. Germline lookup yields CDR1 ENHRY and CDR2 SYGVKD. Carrying unique molecular identifiers, the cDNA also gained a universal primer site through template switching. Via MiXCR, TCRdb re-called the 5' RACE reads, giving one row per CDR3 protein. The sample has about 900,000 distinct CDR3 sequences, approximately 13% seen once. The sample also formed part of further work on yellow fever vaccine responses in identical twins.

This sequence was found in a woman under 30 in good health. The V gene is TRBV10-3, the J gene TRBJ2-1; the D gene is possibly TRBD2 (6 bases). Input material: PBMCs. The DNA for the CDR3 is TGTGCCATCAGTGAGTCGACTCGGGAGTTGCAGTTCTTC. Residues: CAISESTRELQFF.